This T cell receptor (beta chain) derives from a study of early T cells in non-severe SARS-CoV-2 infection. Molecules of cDNA were individually given unique molecular identifiers that were attached to them. One entry per CDR3 protein results from TCRdb running MiXCR on the 5' RACE reads. The table records about 70,000 distinct CDR3 sequences, around 13% of them present only once. This clonotype appeared many times. This CDR3 is 16 amino acids long. The V gene's germline CDR1 is SGDLS and CDR2 YYNGEE. V was cut by 0 bases and J by 0 bases, with 10 bases left in between. What was sequenced was whole blood. This clonotype was sampled from an adult who was a healthcare worker with PCR-confirmed SARS-CoV-2 infection or an uninfected control (not recorded which). V gene TRBV9 combines with J gene TRBJ1-3, with unresolved D. The CDR3 protein is CASSVDPSPSGNTIYF. The CDR3 DNA reads as TGTGCCAGCAGCGTAGACCCGTCACCCTCTGGAAACACCATATATTTT.